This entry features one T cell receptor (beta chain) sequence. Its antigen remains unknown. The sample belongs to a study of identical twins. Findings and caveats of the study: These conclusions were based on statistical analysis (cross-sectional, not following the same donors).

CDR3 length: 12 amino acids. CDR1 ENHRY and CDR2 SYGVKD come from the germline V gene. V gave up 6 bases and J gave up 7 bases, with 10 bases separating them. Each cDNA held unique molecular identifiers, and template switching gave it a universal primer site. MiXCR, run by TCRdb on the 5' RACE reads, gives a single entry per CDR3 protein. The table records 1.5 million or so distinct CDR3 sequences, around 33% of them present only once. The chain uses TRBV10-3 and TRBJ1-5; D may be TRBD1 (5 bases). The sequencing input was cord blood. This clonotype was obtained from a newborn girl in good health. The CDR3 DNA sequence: TGTGCCATCAGGGGGGACCGGCAGCCCCAGCATTTT. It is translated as CAIRGDRQPQHF.